One and the same sample provided the 14 T cell receptor beta chains below, sequenced in a study of T-cell reconstitution after alpha-beta-depleted transplantation in children. Library preparation (for TCRbeta) was performed with unique molecular identifiers. MiXCR, run by TCRdb on the PCR reads, gives a single entry per CDR3 protein. The sample consists of roughly 400,000 distinct CDR3 sequences, over 40% of them appearing once. The material was PBMCs, obtained before TCRalphabeta/CD19-depleted stem cell transplant. The receptors come from a girl aged 2 to 9 with aplastic anemia, due to receive a stem cell transplant.

This clonotype appeared once. The chain employs TRBV28 and TRBJ2-5, with 8 bases matching TRBD1. The V gene's germline CDR1 is MDHEN and CDR2 SYDVKM. Germline trimming cut 6 bases from V and 5 bases from J; bases unmatched to any gene: 8. The CDR3 sequence is 14 residues long. CDR3: CASSPGQGWETQYF. The CDR3 coding sequence is TGTGCCAGCAGCCCCGGACAGGGTTGGGAGACCCAGTACTTC. The entire variable domain, with the rest obtained from reference TRBV28 and TRBJ2-5, is as follows: DVKVTQSSRYLVKRTGEKVFLECVQDMDHENMFWYRQDPGLGLRLIYFSYDVKMKEKGDIPEGYSVSREKKERFSLILESASTNQTSMYLCASSPGQGWETQYFGPGTRLLVL.

This clonotype showed up just a few times. The chain joins TRBV5-1 to TRBJ2-7; weak D call: TRBD2 (6 bases). V lost 3 bases and J lost 3, with 10 bases in between. Per the germline V gene, CDR1 is SGHRS and CDR2 is YFSETQ. The CDR3 spans 13 residues. The CDR3 DNA is TGCGCCAGCAGCTGGGGGGACCGCTACGAGCAGTACTTC. Its protein product is CASSWGDRYEQYF.

A remark on this clonotype: A read error may produce the germline difference seen at one junction end. This chain connects TRBV9 to TRBJ2-3; the D gene is possibly TRBD1 (6 bases). CDR1 and CDR2 (germline): SGDLS, YYNGEE. The CDR3 extends over 14 amino acids. The DNA for the CDR3 is TGTGCCAGCACCGTTGGGGGCAGTCAAGAGACCCAGTACTTT. Its translation is CASTVGGSQETQYF.

The V call is TRBV20-1, the J call TRBJ2-5; 10 bases match TRBD2. Germline V gives CDR1 DFQATT, CDR2 SNEGSKA (reference sequence). Trimming took 1 base from V and 5 from J; bases not matched to a gene: 7. This CDR3 contains 15 residues. The CDR3 bases are TGCAGTGCTAGAGCGAGCGGGAGGGCCGGTGAGACCCAGTACTTC. Protein: CSARASGRAGETQYF.

As DNA, the CDR3 is TGCAGTGCTAGAGATCGAGGGGGGGATCTAGGGACCCAGTACTTC. Translated: CSARDRGGDLGTQYF. This chain uses TRBV20-1 with TRBJ2-5, with D possibly matching TRBD2 (7 bases). In germline, CDR1 is DFQATT, CDR2 SNEGSKA (reference sequence). V was shortened by 0 bases and J by 7 bases, with 18 bases between the two germline ends. The CDR3 covers 15 residues.

The chain couples TRBV20-1 to TRBJ2-7; 11 bases are a match to TRBD1. This CDR3 comprises 16 residues. The J segment lost 3 bases and the V segment lost 5 bases, leaving 12 bases of the junction unmatched. Germline V CDR1 and CDR2: DFQATT, SNEGSKA (reference sequence). In DNA form, the CDR3 reads TGCAGTGCTGGAGGGCCTACCGGGACAGGGGGCTACGAGCAGTACTTC. It is translated as CSAGGPTGTGGYEQYF.

The J gene is TRBJ2-7, the V gene TRBV5-1, with TRBD1 as a possible D gene (6 bases). The CDR3 spans 16 residues. Germline loops: CDR1 SGHRS, CDR2 YFSETQ. V was pared by 0 bases and J by 2 bases, with 15 bases between. The DNA for the CDR3 is TGCGCCAGCAGCTTGGTTGGTGGGGCAGGGGCCTACGAGCAGTACTTC. Its translation is CASSLVGGAGAYEQYF.

The chain's CDR3 is CASSGTSQLYNEQFF. Written as DNA, the CDR3 is TGTGCCAGCAGTGGGACTAGCCAGCTTTACAATGAGCAGTTCTTC. The chain is built from TRBV6-1 and TRBJ2-1, with 8 bases lining up with TRBD2. CDR1 is MNHNS and CDR2 is SASEGT in the germline V gene. Losses at the gene ends were 4 bases for V and 4 bases for J; bases not matched to a gene: 6. This CDR3 has 15 amino acids.

This clonotype was counted at least ten times. The chain recombines TRBV20-1 with TRBJ1-1, with 7 bases that match TRBD1. Germline CDR1 reads DFQATT; CDR2 reads SNEGSKA (reference sequence). The CDR3 spans 14 residues. Trimming removed 3 bases from V and 3 bases from J; junction bases left unmatched: 7. The chain's CDR3 is CSARLGGADTEAFF. DNA for the CDR3: TGCAGTGCTAGGTTAGGGGGCGCGGACACTGAAGCTTTCTTT.

The chain has TRBV12-3 or TRBV12-4 and TRBJ2-2, with D perhaps TRBD1 or TRBD2 (5 bases each). This CDR3 has 13 residues. Trimming took 10 bases from V and 7 from J, leaving 16 bases between them. The CDR3 reads CAIPGRLSGELFF. In nucleotides, the CDR3 is TGTGCCATACCGGGACGCCTTAGCGGGGAGCTGTTTTTT.

This chain uses TRBV28 with TRBJ2-3, with 8 bases matching TRBD2. The V segment lost 5 bases and the J segment 2 bases; nucleotides outside the gene matches: 9. The CDR3 is made up of 16 amino acids. The germline gives CDR1 MDHEN, CDR2 SYDVKM. In nucleotides, the CDR3 is TGTGCCAGCAGTACCCGGGTAGCGGGGAACACAGATACGCAGTATTTT. Translating gives CASSTRVAGNTDTQYF. Full variable domain (outside the CDR3, taken from reference TRBV28 and TRBJ2-3): DVKVTQSSRYLVKRTGEKVFLECVQDMDHENMFWYRQDPGLGLRLIYFSYDVKMKEKGDIPEGYSVSREKKERFSLILESASTNQTSMYLCASSTRVAGNTDTQYFGPGTRLTVL.

There are a few counts of this clonotype. V is TRBV25-1 and J is TRBJ2-7; 12 nucleotides align to TRBD2. CDR1 is MGHDK and CDR2 is SYGVNS in the germline V gene. CDR3 length: 17 amino acids. The J segment lost 0 bases and the V segment lost 8 bases, leaving 11 bases of the junction unmatched. The CDR3 DNA reads TGTGCCAGCGCCGAGACTAGCGGGAGCTACAACTCCTACGAGCAGTACTTC. Translated, it gives CASAETSGSYNSYEQYF.

The chain is built from TRBV7-9 and TRBJ2-1, with TRBD2 identical over 10 bases. This CDR3 is 17 amino acids long. After removal of 4 bases from V and 3 bases from J, the junction contained 9 bases not matched to a gene. Germline V CDR1 and CDR2: SEHNR, FQNEAQ (reference sequence). CDR3 nucleotides: TGTGCCAGCAGCTCCCCGAGACTAGCGGGTTTCTACAATGAGCAGTTCTTC. This translates into CASSSPRLAGFYNEQFF.

This clonotype was seen more than once but under ten times. The chain combines TRBV20-1 with TRBJ1-1, with D uncertain. This CDR3 region has 11 residues. Germline loops: CDR1 DFQATT, CDR2 SNEGSKA (reference sequence). Trimming pared 0 bases from V and 11 bases from J, leaving 10 bases between. DNA for the CDR3: TGCAGTGCTAGAGATTGGGAAGGGGCTTTCTTT. Translation gives CSARDWEGAFF.